A selection of T cell receptor beta chains follows, all from one sample in a study of control samples from healthy donors and cancer patients. TCRdb keeps only in-frame clones here, not all; method: immunoSEQ multiplex PCR. The sample lists about 80,000 clones, roughly 89% occurring once. The specimen was blood. The receptors were gathered from a man aged 45-65 years in good health. Each CDR3 is given with its conserved first and last residue. D genes are given only for firm matches. Some rows mark clone size as missing; the rest say once, few, many or name a class of expanded clone.

j_call clone_size v_call d_call cdr3_aa cdr3_nt
TRBJ2-3 . TRBV11-2 . CASSLVGGPTDTQYF TGTGCCAGCAGCTTAGTGGGCGGGCCCACAGATACGCAGTATTTT
TRBJ1-4 . TRBV11-2 TRBD1 CASSSPPGGIEEKLFF TGTGCCAGCAGCTCACCCCCAGGGGGAATAGAAGAAAAACTGTTTTTT
TRBJ1-5 . TRBV4-2 . CASSQGGGGNQPQHF TGTGCCAGCAGCCAAGGAGGTGGAGGCAATCAGCCCCAGCATTTT
TRBJ1-5 . TRBV30 . CAWKGLGGQNQPQHF TGTGCCTGGAAAGGGTTGGGAGGGCAGAATCAGCCCCAGCATTTT
TRBJ2-7 . TRBV29-1 TRBD1 CSVEHTRQGAYEQYF TGCAGCGTTGAACACACCCGACAGGGAGCCTACGAGCAGTACTTC
TRBJ2-2 . TRBV7-2 . CASSISVQFRTGELFF TGTGCCAGCAGCATCAGCGTCCAATTTCGCACCGGGGAGCTGTTTTTT
TRBJ2-5 . TRBV7-8 TRBD1 CASSFLTGQGAEGIQETQYF TGTGCCAGCAGCTTCTTAACGGGACAGGGGGCTGAAGGAATTCAAGAGACCCAGTACTTC
TRBJ2-7 . TRBV18 TRBD1 CASSLTGATYEQYF TGTGCCAGCTCACTGACAGGGGCCACCTACGAGCAGTACTTC
TRBJ2-1 few TRBV18 . CASSPPSSNNEQFF TGTGCCAGCTCACCACCTTCTTCAAATAATGAGCAGTTCTTC
TRBJ1-6 . TRBV19 . CASSFGGNSPLHF TGTGCCAGTAGTTTCGGGGGGAATTCACCCCTCCACTTT
TRBJ2-3 . TRBV3-1/TRBV3-2 TRBD2 CASSPSGGNTQYF TGTGCCAGCAGTCCTAGCGGGGGGAATACGCAGTATTTT
TRBJ2-3 . TRBV6-2/TRBV6-3 TRBD1 CASSSLTGTGNTDTQYF TGTGCCAGCAGTAGCTTAACCGGGACAGGGAACACAGATACGCAGTATTTT
TRBJ1-1 . TRBV5-1 . CASSTSRRDTEAFF TGCGCCAGCAGCACGTCACGTAGGGACACTGAAGCTTTCTTT
TRBJ1-2 . TRBV6-6 TRBD1 CASGYTGGYGYTF TGTGCCAGCGGGTACACAGGGGGGTATGGCTACACCTTC
TRBJ1-5 . TRBV7-8 TRBD1 CASSSLDRTFNQPQHF TGTGCCAGCAGCTCATTGGACAGGACCTTTAATCAGCCCCAGCATTTT
TRBJ1-4 once TRBV9 . CASSAQGGNEKLFF TGTGCCAGCAGCGCACAGGGTGGTAATGAAAAACTGTTTTTT
TRBJ1-4 . TRBV6-1 TRBD1 CASSGTGAKTTNEKLFF TGTGCCAGCAGTGGGACAGGGGCGAAGACAACTAATGAAAAACTGTTTTTT
TRBJ1-5 . TRBV12-3/TRBV12-4 . CASSFNSNQPQHF TGTGCCAGCAGCTTTAATAGCAATCAGCCCCAGCATTTT
TRBJ2-2 . TRBV2 . CASSERGGRVRTGELFF TGTGCCAGCAGTGAGCGTGGCGGAAGGGTGAGGACCGGGGAGCTGTTTTTT
TRBJ2-7 . TRBV29-1 . CSVETGPGGEQYF TGCAGCGTTGAAACCGGGCCCGGGGGCGAGCAGTACTTC
TRBJ2-7 . TRBV19 TRBD1 CASSNRDRPPYEQYF TGTGCCAGTAGTAACCGGGACAGGCCTCCCTACGAGCAGTACTTC
TRBJ2-6 . TRBV7-3 . CASSPGASGANVLTF TGTGCCAGCAGCCCAGGGGCTTCTGGGGCCAACGTCCTGACTTTC
TRBJ2-1 once TRBV7-3 TRBD2 CASRQLAGGHNEQFF TGTGCCAGCAGGCAACTAGCGGGGGGCCACAATGAGCAGTTCTTC
TRBJ1-1 . TRBV6-5 TRBD1 CASSRGQGIEAFF TGTGCCAGCAGCCGGGGACAGGGAATTGAAGCTTTCTTT
TRBJ2-1 . TRBV6-5 TRBD2 CASSYSGDGGAYEQFF TGTGCCAGCAGTTACTCAGGGGACGGGGGGGCCTATGAGCAGTTCTTC
TRBJ2-1 . TRBV14 . CASKGRSSYNEQFF TGTGCCAGCAAGGGTAGGAGCTCCTACAATGAGCAGTTCTTC
TRBJ1-1 . TRBV5-1 . CASSLVRDTEAFF TGCGCCAGCAGCTTGGTCCGGGACACTGAAGCTTTCTTT
TRBJ1-3 . TRBV3-1/TRBV3-2 TRBD1 CASSFRTGASSGNTIYF TGTGCCAGCAGCTTCCGGACAGGGGCTTCCTCTGGAAACACCATATATTTT
TRBJ1-1 . TRBV5-1 TRBD1 CASSLEGAGGVRAFF TGCGCCAGCAGCTTGGAGGGGGCAGGAGGGGTTCGAGCTTTCTTT
TRBJ1-1 once TRBV6-2/TRBV6-3 . CASSGFWGTVMNTEAFF TGTGCCAGCAGTGGCTTTTGGGGGACGGTCATGAACACTGAAGCTTTCTTT
TRBJ1-3 . TRBV6-4 TRBD1 CASSPRDRRNHSGNTIYF TGTGCCAGCAGCCCCCGGGACAGGCGAAACCACTCTGGAAACACCATATATTTT
TRBJ1-6 . TRBV30 . CAWKGPDATNSPLHF TGTGCCTGGAAAGGGCCCGACGCTACTAATTCACCCCTCCACTTT
TRBJ1-4 . TRBV9 . CASSAFGGGGKLFF TGTGCCAGCAGCGCCTTCGGCGGGGGGGGAAAACTGTTTTTT
TRBJ1-5 . TRBV10-3 . CAISSGANQPQHF TGTGCCATCAGTTCTGGGGCCAATCAGCCCCAGCATTTT
TRBJ1-2 . TRBV18 . CASSPREGGGGYTF TGTGCCAGCTCACCACGTGAAGGGGGAGGTGGCTACACCTTC
TRBJ1-2 . TRBV20-1 . CSASLQGNGYTF TGCAGTGCTAGTCTCCAGGGGAATGGCTACACCTTC
TRBJ2-2 . TRBV7-3 TRBD1 CASSLEAGGAGSTGELFF TGTGCCAGCAGCTTAGAGGCAGGGGGCGCAGGTTCCACCGGGGAGCTGTTTTTT
TRBJ1-2 . TRBV7-9 . CASSPSGNYGYTF TGTGCCAGCAGCCCCTCGGGGAACTATGGCTACACCTTC
TRBJ1-1 . TRBV28 . CASSLGHQGSAFF TGTGCCAGCAGTTTGGGCCACCAGGGGAGTGCTTTCTTT
TRBJ1-6 . TRBV5-8 TRBD1 CASSLYGQGTSPLHF TGTGCCAGCAGCTTGTACGGACAGGGAACCTCACCCCTCCACTTT
TRBJ1-3 . TRBV7-8 . CASSPLKAGGNTIYF TGTGCCAGCAGCCCCCTCAAGGCCGGAGGAAACACCATATATTTT
TRBJ2-7 . TRBV7-8 TRBD1 CASSHIAGTGGPEQYF TGTGCCAGCAGCCACATAGCCGGGACAGGGGGCCCCGAGCAGTACTTC
TRBJ1-3 . TRBV4-1 . CASSGALSGNTIYF TGCGCCAGCAGCGGAGCGCTCTCTGGAAACACCATATATTTT